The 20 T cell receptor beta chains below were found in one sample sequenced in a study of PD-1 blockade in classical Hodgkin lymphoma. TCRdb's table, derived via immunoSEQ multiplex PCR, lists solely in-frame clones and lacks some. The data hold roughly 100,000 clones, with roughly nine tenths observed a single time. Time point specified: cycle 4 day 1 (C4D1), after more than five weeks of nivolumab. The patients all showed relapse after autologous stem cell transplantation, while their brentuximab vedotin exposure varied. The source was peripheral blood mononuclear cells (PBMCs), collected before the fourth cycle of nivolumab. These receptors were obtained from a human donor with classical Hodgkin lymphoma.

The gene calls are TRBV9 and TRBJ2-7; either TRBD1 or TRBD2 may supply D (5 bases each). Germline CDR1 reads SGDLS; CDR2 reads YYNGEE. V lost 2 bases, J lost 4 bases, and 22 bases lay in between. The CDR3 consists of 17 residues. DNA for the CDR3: TGTGCCAGCAGCGTGGGGACCTCGACTTCCCTTTTTTACGAGCAGTACTTC. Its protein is CASSVGTSTSLFYEQYF.

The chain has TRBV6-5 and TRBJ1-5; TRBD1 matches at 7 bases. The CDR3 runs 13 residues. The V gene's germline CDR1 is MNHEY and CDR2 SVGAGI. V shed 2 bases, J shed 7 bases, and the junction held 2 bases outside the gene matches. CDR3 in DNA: TGTGCCAGCAGTTACGGAGGGGGCCAGCCCCAGCATTTT. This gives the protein CASSYGGGQPQHF.

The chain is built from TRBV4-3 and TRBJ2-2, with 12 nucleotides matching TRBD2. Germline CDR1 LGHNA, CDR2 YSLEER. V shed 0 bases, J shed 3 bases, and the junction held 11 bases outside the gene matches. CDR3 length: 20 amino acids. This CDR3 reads CASSQDPGLAGGPDTGELFF. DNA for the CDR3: TGCGCCAGCAGCCAAGATCCTGGCCTAGCGGGAGGGCCCGACACCGGGGAGCTGTTTTTT.

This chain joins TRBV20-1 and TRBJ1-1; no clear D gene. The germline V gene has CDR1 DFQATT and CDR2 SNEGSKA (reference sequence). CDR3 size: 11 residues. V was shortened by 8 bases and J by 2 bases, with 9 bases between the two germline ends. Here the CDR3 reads CSRLRNTEAFF. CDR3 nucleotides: TGCAGTAGGCTCCGTAACACTGAAGCTTTCTTT.

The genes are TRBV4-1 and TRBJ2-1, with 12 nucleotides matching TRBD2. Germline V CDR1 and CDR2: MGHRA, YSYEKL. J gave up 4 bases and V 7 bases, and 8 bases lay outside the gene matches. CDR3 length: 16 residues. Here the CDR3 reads CASTPRTSGVYNEQFF. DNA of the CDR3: TGCGCCAGCACGCCCCGGACTAGCGGGGTATACAATGAGCAGTTCTTC.

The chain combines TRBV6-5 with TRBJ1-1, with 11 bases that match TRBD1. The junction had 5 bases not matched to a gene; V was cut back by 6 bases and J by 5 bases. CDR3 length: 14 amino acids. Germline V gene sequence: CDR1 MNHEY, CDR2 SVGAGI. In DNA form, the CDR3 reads TGTGCCAGCAGCCTGGACAGGGGGCTGACTGAAGCTTTCTTT. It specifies CASSLDRGLTEAFF.

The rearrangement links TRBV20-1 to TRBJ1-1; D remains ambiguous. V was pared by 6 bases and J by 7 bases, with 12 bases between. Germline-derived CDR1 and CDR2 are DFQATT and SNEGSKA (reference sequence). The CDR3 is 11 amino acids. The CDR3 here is CSAEILGEAFF. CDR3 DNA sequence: TGCAGTGCCGAGATATTGGGTGAAGCTTTCTTT.

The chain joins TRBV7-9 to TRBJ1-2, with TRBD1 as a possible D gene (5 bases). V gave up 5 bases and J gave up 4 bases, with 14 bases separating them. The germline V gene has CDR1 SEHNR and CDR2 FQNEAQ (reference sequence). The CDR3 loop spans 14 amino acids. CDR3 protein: CASSPPGLSYGYTF. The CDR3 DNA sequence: TGTGCCAGCAGCCCTCCAGGGTTAAGCTATGGCTACACCTTC.

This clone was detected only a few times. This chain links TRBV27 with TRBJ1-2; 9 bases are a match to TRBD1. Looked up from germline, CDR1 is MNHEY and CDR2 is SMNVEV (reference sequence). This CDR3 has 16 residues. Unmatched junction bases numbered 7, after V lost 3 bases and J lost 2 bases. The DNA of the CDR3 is TGTGCCAGCAGTTTTTGGACTGGGACAGGGAACTATGGCTACACCTTC. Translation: CASSFWTGTGNYGYTF.

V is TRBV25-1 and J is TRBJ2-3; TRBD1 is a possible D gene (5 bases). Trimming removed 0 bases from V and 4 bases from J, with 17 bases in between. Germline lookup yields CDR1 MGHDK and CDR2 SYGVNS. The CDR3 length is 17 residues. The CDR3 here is CASSEYIGAPGPDTQYF. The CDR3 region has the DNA TGTGCCAGCAGTGAATATATAGGGGCACCAGGCCCAGATACGCAGTATTTT.

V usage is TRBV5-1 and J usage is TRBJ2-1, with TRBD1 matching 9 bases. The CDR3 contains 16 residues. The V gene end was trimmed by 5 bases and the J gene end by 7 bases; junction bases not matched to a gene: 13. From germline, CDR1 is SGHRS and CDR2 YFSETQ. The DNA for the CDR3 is TGCGCCAGCAGTTCCTCCGGGACAGGGCCTGGGAATGAGCAGTTCTTC. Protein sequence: CASSSSGTGPGNEQFF.

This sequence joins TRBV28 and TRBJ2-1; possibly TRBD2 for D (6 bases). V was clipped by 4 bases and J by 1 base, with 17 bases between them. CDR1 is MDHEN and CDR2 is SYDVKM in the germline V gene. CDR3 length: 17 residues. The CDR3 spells CASSSLGSEVSYNEQFF. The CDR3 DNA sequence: TGTGCCAGCAGTTCCCTCGGGAGTGAGGTGTCCTACAATGAGCAGTTCTTC.

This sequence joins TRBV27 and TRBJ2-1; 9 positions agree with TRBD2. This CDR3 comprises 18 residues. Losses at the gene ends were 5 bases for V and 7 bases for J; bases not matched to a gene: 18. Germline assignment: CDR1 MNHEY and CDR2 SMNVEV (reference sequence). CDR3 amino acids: CASSPAGGPRVASNEQFF. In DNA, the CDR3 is TGTGCCAGCAGTCCGGCGGGAGGGCCTAGAGTCGCGAGTAATGAGCAGTTCTTC.

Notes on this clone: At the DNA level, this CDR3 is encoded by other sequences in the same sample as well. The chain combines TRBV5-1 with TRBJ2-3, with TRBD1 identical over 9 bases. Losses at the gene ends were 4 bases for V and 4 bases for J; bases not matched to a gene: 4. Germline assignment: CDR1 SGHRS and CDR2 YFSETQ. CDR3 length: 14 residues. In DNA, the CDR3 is TGCGCCAGCAGCCTGGGACAGGGAGCAGATACGCAGTATTTT. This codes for CASSLGQGADTQYF.

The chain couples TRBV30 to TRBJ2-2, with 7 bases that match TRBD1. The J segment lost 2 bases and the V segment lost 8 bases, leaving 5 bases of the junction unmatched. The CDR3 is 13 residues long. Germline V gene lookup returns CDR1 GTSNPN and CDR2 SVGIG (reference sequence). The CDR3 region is CARRQGNTGELFF. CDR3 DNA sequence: TGTGCCCGCCGACAGGGAAACACCGGGGAGCTGTTTTTT.

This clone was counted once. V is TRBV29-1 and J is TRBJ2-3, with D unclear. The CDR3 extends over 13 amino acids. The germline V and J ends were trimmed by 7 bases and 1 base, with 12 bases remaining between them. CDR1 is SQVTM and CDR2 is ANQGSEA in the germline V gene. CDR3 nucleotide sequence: TGCAGCGGCGAGGAGTGGGGCACAGATACGCAGTATTTT. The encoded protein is CSGEEWGTDTQYF.

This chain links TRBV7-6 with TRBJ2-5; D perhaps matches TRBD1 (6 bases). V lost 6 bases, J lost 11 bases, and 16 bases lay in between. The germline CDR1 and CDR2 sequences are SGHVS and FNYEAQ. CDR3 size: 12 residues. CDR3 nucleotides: TGTGCCAGCAGTTACTCCCGGGACAAGCAGTACTTC. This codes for CASSYSRDKQYF.

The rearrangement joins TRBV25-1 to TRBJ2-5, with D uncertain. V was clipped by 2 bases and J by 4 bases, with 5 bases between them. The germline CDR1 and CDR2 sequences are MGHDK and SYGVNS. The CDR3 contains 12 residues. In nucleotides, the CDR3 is TGTGCCAGCAGTGAAGGGGTAGAGACCCAGTACTTC. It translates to CASSEGVETQYF.

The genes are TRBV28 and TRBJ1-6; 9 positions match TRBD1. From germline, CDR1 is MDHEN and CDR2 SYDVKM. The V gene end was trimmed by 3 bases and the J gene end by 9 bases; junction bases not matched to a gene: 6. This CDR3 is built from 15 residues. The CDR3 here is CASSFRDRAGSPLHF. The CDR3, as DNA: TGTGCCAGCAGTTTCCGGGACAGGGCCGGTTCACCCCTCCACTTT.

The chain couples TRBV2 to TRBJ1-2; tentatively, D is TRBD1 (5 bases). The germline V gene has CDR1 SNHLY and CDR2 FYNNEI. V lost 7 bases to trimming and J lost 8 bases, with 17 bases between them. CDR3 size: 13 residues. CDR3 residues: CASKEGLYEGYTF. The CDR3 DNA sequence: TGTGCCAGCAAGGAGGGACTCTATGAGGGCTACACCTTC.